The rows below give T cell receptor beta chains drawn from one sample of a study of human T cells and chemical hapten exposure. TCRdb processed the RACE reads anew with MiXCR; each CDR3 protein has one entry. The data contain approximately 400,000 distinct CDR3 sequences, 4.5% to 5.5% of them seen just once; the ten biggest clones take up roughly 2.6%. This sample comprised whole blood, obtained in connection with sensitization to the hapten diphenylcyclopropenone (DPC). The receptors stem from a woman aged 50 to 60 with alopecia areata. Some clones in this sample may be carry-over from other donors' samples. CDR3s include the opening cysteine and the closing phenylalanine or tryptophan. D genes are given only for firm matches. Clone size appears in some rows only: once, few, many, or a class for an expanded clone.

v_call	d_call	clone_size	j_call	cdr3_nt	cdr3_aa
TRBV20-1	.	.	TRBJ2-3	TGCAGTGCTCCGCGGGCGGAGTGTAGCACAGATACGCAGTATTTT	CSAPRAECSTDTQYF
TRBV4-3	.	many	TRBJ2-4	TGCGCCAGCAGCCAAGCGGGGCTTCGCGAGGGTCGCTCCAGGGTCATTCAGTACTTC	CASSQAGLREGRSRVIQYF
TRBV6-2/TRBV6-3	.	many	TRBJ1-6	TGTGCCAGCACCTCACGCGATTCACCCCTCCACTTT	CASTSRDSPLHF
TRBV5-1	.	few	TRBJ1-1	TGCGCCAGCAGGGACACTACGAACACTGAAGCTTTCTTT	CASRDTTNTEAFF
TRBV12-3/TRBV12-4	TRBD2	.	TRBJ2-1	TGTGCCAGCAGTTTATCGCTAGCGGGAGCAACAGATGAGCAGTTCTTC	CASSLSLAGATDEQFF
TRBV28	.	many	TRBJ2-1	TGTGCCAGCAGTTTTGGAGGGACTGAGCAGTTCTTC	CASSFGGTEQFF
TRBV6-1	TRBD2	many	TRBJ2-2	TGTGCCAGCAGTCCGGGACTAGCGGGGTTCGGGGAGCTGTTTTTT	CASSPGLAGFGELFF
TRBV12-3/TRBV12-4	TRBD2	many	TRBJ2-7	TGTGCCAGCAGTTCTCCGGGACTAGCTTACGAGCAGTACTTC	CASSSPGLAYEQYF
TRBV20-1	.	few	TRBJ2-3	TGCAGTGCTAGGTCCGGGGTGGGCACAGATACGCAGTATTTT	CSARSGVGTDTQYF
TRBV5-6	TRBD2	.	TRBJ2-3	TGTGCCAGCAGCTTACCGGGAGGGCCGAGCACAGATACGCAGTATTTT	CASSLPGGPSTDTQYF
TRBV6-5	TRBD1	few	TRBJ2-7	TGTGCCAGCAGCCGCGGACAGGGTAGGACCTACGAGCAGTACTTC	CASSRGQGRTYEQYF